This TCR beta chain was retrieved from a study of cytomegalovirus exposure and HLA in healthy donors. Whole-study results and caveats: Within an earlier analysis, most TCR beta V segments proved productive either about 90% or about 30% of the time. Researchers had no immune exposure information except CMV serostatus available.

PCR primers comprised 60 Vbeta and 13 Jbeta primers. Sequencing was performed with immunoSEQ multiplex PCR; in TCRdb, only in-frame clones are kept and a portion is missing. The sample carries 150,000 to 200,000 clones, around 78% recorded once. Concerning this clone: What it binds is unknown.

This clonotype originated in a woman in her 30s in good health and CMV-seropositive. Sequencing used PBMCs.

CDR3 coding DNA: TGTGCCAGCAGCCGGGGGGCCGCCATGAACACTGAAGCTTTCTTT. Its protein product is CASSRGAAMNTEAFF. The chain is built from TRBV28 and TRBJ1-1, with D perhaps TRBD1 (6 bases). The germline V and J ends were trimmed by 6 bases and 0 bases, with 14 bases remaining between them. Germline values: CDR1 MDHEN, CDR2 SYDVKM. This CDR3 spans 15 amino acids.